This is a list of T cell receptor beta chains from one sample in a study of vaccination and CD4 T cells after COVID-19. TCRdb reprocessed the PCR reads via MiXCR and lists one record per CDR3 protein. This sample has some 21,000 distinct CDR3 sequences, with almost 50% found just once. Antigen specificity for these receptors is unknown. Sample: CD4+ T cells from blood, cultured in vitro. The receptors were sampled from a human donor who had recovered from COVID-19. Each CDR3 is given with its conserved first and last residue. The D gene is left open where the match is weak. Not all rows give a size; the values are once, few, many and, for expanded clones, a class.

D gene: .; clone size: few; V gene: TRBV12-3/TRBV12-4; J gene: TRBJ1-6; CDR3 DNA: TGTGCCAGCAGCCGGGACACCTTTTCACCCCTCCACTTT; CDR3 protein: CASSRDTFSPLHF
D gene: TRBD2; clone size: few; V gene: TRBV27; J gene: TRBJ2-1; CDR3 DNA: TGTGCCAGCAGTTTATCGGCTAGCGGTTACAATGAGCAGTTCTTC; CDR3 protein: CASSLSASGYNEQFF
D gene: .; clone size: .; V gene: TRBV5-5; J gene: TRBJ2-7; CDR3 DNA: TGTGCCAGCAGCCGCGAAACGGGACGACCCCTCTACGAGCAGTACTTC; CDR3 protein: CASSRETGRPLYEQYF
D gene: TRBD1; clone size: few; V gene: TRBV7-9; J gene: TRBJ1-6; CDR3 DNA: TGTGCCAGCAGCGCCGCGGACAGGGATAATTCACCCCTCCACTTT; CDR3 protein: CASSAADRDNSPLHF
D gene: .; clone size: .; V gene: TRBV12-3/TRBV12-4; J gene: TRBJ1-2; CDR3 DNA: TGTGCCAGCAGTTTGTGGGGCCCCAGCCTCTATGGCTACACCTTC; CDR3 protein: CASSLWGPSLYGYTF
D gene: .; clone size: .; V gene: TRBV20-1; J gene: TRBJ1-5; CDR3 DNA: TGCAGTGCTGGAAGGACAGTTAGCAATCAGCCCCAGCATTTT; CDR3 protein: CSAGRTVSNQPQHF
D gene: .; clone size: .; V gene: TRBV6-1; J gene: TRBJ1-2; CDR3 DNA: TGTGCCACCCGTAGGGGCTATGGCTACACCTTC; CDR3 protein: CATRRGYGYTF
D gene: .; clone size: .; V gene: TRBV2; J gene: TRBJ1-4; CDR3 DNA: TGTGCCAGCAGTGAATTGCCAGGGTCGCTTGAAAAACTGTTTTTT; CDR3 protein: CASSELPGSLEKLFF
D gene: .; clone size: .; V gene: TRBV7-3; J gene: TRBJ2-2; CDR3 DNA: TGTGCCAGCAGGTCAGGGGTGACCACCGGGGAGCTGTTTTTT; CDR3 protein: CASRSGVTTGELFF
D gene: .; clone size: few; V gene: TRBV24-1; J gene: TRBJ2-5; CDR3 DNA: TGTGCCACCAGTGATCCAGCCCGCCTCCCAGAGACCCAGTACTTC; CDR3 protein: CATSDPARLPETQYF
D gene: .; clone size: .; V gene: TRBV5-4; J gene: TRBJ1-1; CDR3 DNA: TGTGCCAGCAGCTTCCGGGGCCTGAACACTGAAGCTTTCTTT; CDR3 protein: CASSFRGLNTEAFF
D gene: .; clone size: .; V gene: TRBV27; J gene: TRBJ2-5; CDR3 DNA: TGTGCCAGCAGTTTATCTGAGGCGGGAAGAGAGACCCAGTACTTC; CDR3 protein: CASSLSEAGRETQYF
D gene: .; clone size: few; V gene: TRBV27; J gene: TRBJ2-5; CDR3 DNA: TGTGCCAGCAGTCACAACGAACAGAGGAGGGAGACCCAGTACTTC; CDR3 protein: CASSHNEQRRETQYF
D gene: TRBD1; clone size: few; V gene: TRBV5-1; J gene: TRBJ1-1; CDR3 DNA: TGCGCCAGCAGCTCGGGAGACAGGGGGGCAACTGAAGCTTTCTTT; CDR3 protein: CASSSGDRGATEAFF
D gene: TRBD2; clone size: .; V gene: TRBV20-1; J gene: TRBJ2-1; CDR3 DNA: TGCAGTCCCCTACGGGGGGATCCACACAATGAGCAGTTCTTC; CDR3 protein: CSPLRGDPHNEQFF
D gene: .; clone size: few; V gene: TRBV15; J gene: TRBJ1-1; CDR3 DNA: TGTGCCACCAGCAGACGCAACACTGAAGCTTTCTTT; CDR3 protein: CATSRRNTEAFF
D gene: .; clone size: .; V gene: TRBV6-1; J gene: TRBJ2-5; CDR3 DNA: TGTGCCGGCAGGTCCCCGAAACAAGAGACCCAGTACTTC; CDR3 protein: CAGRSPKQETQYF
D gene: TRBD1; clone size: .; V gene: TRBV5-4; J gene: TRBJ2-7; CDR3 DNA: TGTGCCAGCAGCCGTTGGGACAGCGGCGAGCAGTACTTC; CDR3 protein: CASSRWDSGEQYF
D gene: .; clone size: .; V gene: TRBV2; J gene: TRBJ2-1; CDR3 DNA: TGTGCCAGCAGCCTCGAGTGGGGAATGGGCAATGAGCAGTTCTTC; CDR3 protein: CASSLEWGMGNEQFF
D gene: .; clone size: .; V gene: TRBV27; J gene: TRBJ2-7; CDR3 DNA: TGTGCCAGCAGTGCGTACGAAGGCGGCTCCTACGAGCAGTACTTC; CDR3 protein: CASSAYEGGSYEQYF
D gene: .; clone size: once; V gene: TRBV2; J gene: TRBJ2-2; CDR3 DNA: TGTGCCAGCAGTGTAGTGCCTAACATCGGGGAGCTGTTTTTT; CDR3 protein: CASSVVPNIGELFF
D gene: .; clone size: few; V gene: TRBV11-2; J gene: TRBJ2-2; CDR3 DNA: TGTGCCAGCAGCCCAGACACCCTAAATACCGGGGAGCTGTTTTTT; CDR3 protein: CASSPDTLNTGELFF
D gene: TRBD1; clone size: .; V gene: TRBV12-3/TRBV12-4; J gene: TRBJ2-7; CDR3 DNA: TGTGCCAGCAGTTTGTCTTCGGGACAGGGAATTGGCGAGCAGTACTTC; CDR3 protein: CASSLSSGQGIGEQYF
D gene: TRBD1; clone size: .; V gene: TRBV25-1; J gene: TRBJ1-2; CDR3 DNA: TGTGCCAGCAGTGACGCCCCTAGGGACAGGGGTAATAACTATGGCTACACCTTC; CDR3 protein: CASSDAPRDRGNNYGYTF
D gene: TRBD2; clone size: .; V gene: TRBV7-7; J gene: TRBJ2-2; CDR3 DNA: TGTGCCAGCAGCTTAGGCGGGCTAGCGGGTAACACCGGGGAGCTGTTTTTT; CDR3 protein: CASSLGGLAGNTGELFF
D gene: TRBD1; clone size: .; V gene: TRBV27; J gene: TRBJ1-5; CDR3 DNA: TGTGCCAGAGGACCGGGACAGCTTAGCAATCAGCCCCAGCATTTT; CDR3 protein: CARGPGQLSNQPQHF
D gene: .; clone size: .; V gene: TRBV12-3/TRBV12-4; J gene: TRBJ1-2; CDR3 DNA: TGTGCCAGCACCCCGAGTGGGGGGCGCATGTATGGCTACACCTTC; CDR3 protein: CASTPSGGRMYGYTF
D gene: .; clone size: .; V gene: TRBV29-1; J gene: TRBJ2-1; CDR3 DNA: TGCAGCGTTGAAGCCCTCCGAGGCGGCTCCTACAATGAGCAGTTCTTC; CDR3 protein: CSVEALRGGSYNEQFF
D gene: .; clone size: .; V gene: TRBV24-1; J gene: TRBJ2-5; CDR3 DNA: TGTGCCACCGGCCAGGGACCTCAAGAGACCCAGTACTTC; CDR3 protein: CATGQGPQETQYF
D gene: TRBD2; clone size: .; V gene: TRBV7-9; J gene: TRBJ2-5; CDR3 DNA: TGTGCCAGCGTCGGACTAGCGGGAGAGACCCAGTACTTC; CDR3 protein: CASVGLAGETQYF
D gene: .; clone size: .; V gene: TRBV7-2; J gene: TRBJ2-7; CDR3 DNA: TGTGCCAGCAGCCCCGCCTACGAGCAGTACTTC; CDR3 protein: CASSPAYEQYF
D gene: .; clone size: .; V gene: TRBV19; J gene: TRBJ2-1; CDR3 DNA: TGTGCCAGTAGCGCCCGGGCGATAGGGCAGTTCTTC; CDR3 protein: CASSARAIGQFF
D gene: TRBD2; clone size: once; V gene: TRBV5-1; J gene: TRBJ2-5; CDR3 DNA: TGCGCCAGCAGCTTTCAGGTAGCGGGGGCAGGAGAGACCCAGTACTTC; CDR3 protein: CASSFQVAGAGETQYF
D gene: .; clone size: .; V gene: TRBV20-1; J gene: TRBJ2-2; CDR3 DNA: TGCAGTGCCCCCAGGGGAAACACCGGGGAGCTGTTTTTT; CDR3 protein: CSAPRGNTGELFF
D gene: .; clone size: .; V gene: TRBV9; J gene: TRBJ2-7; CDR3 DNA: TGTGCCAGCAGCGTAGGGGCAGGGAGCTCCTACGAGCAGTACTTC; CDR3 protein: CASSVGAGSSYEQYF
D gene: .; clone size: .; V gene: TRBV6-5; J gene: TRBJ2-7; CDR3 DNA: TGTGCCAGCAGTTACGACAGACCTTCGAGGGGCTACGAGCAGTACTTC; CDR3 protein: CASSYDRPSRGYEQYF
D gene: TRBD1; clone size: few; V gene: TRBV7-9; J gene: TRBJ1-2; CDR3 DNA: TGTGCCAGCGTCCTACAGGGGGGGGACTATGGCTACACCTTC; CDR3 protein: CASVLQGGDYGYTF
D gene: .; clone size: .; V gene: TRBV7-2; J gene: TRBJ2-6; CDR3 DNA: TGTGCCAGCAGCTTAGACGCACGGAGATCGGCCTCTGGGGCCAACGTCCTGACTTTC; CDR3 protein: CASSLDARRSASGANVLTF
D gene: TRBD2; clone size: .; V gene: TRBV2; J gene: TRBJ2-1; CDR3 DNA: TGTGCCAGCATTTCTCTAGCGGGATCACTTAGCGGTGAGCAGTTCTTC; CDR3 protein: CASISLAGSLSGEQFF
D gene: .; clone size: .; V gene: TRBV7-2; J gene: TRBJ1-3; CDR3 DNA: TGTGCCAGCACTCCACAGTCGGGGGCAACTGGAAACACCATATATTTT; CDR3 protein: CASTPQSGATGNTIYF
D gene: .; clone size: .; V gene: TRBV5-8; J gene: TRBJ2-3; CDR3 DNA: TGTGCCAGCAGCTTGGGGCAGAGCACAGATACGCAGTATTTT; CDR3 protein: CASSLGQSTDTQYF
D gene: .; clone size: medium-sized; V gene: TRBV2; J gene: TRBJ2-5; CDR3 DNA: TGTGCCAGTCTCCTCCAAGAGACCCAGTACTTC; CDR3 protein: CASLLQETQYF
D gene: TRBD2; clone size: medium-sized; V gene: TRBV20-1; J gene: TRBJ2-1; CDR3 DNA: TGCAGTGCTAGAGACGGGAGGCGCCCCTACAATGAGCAGTTCTTC; CDR3 protein: CSARDGRRPYNEQFF
D gene: .; clone size: few; V gene: TRBV30; J gene: TRBJ1-5; CDR3 DNA: TGTGCCTGGAGTCAGCAAGAGCAGCCCCAGCATTTT; CDR3 protein: CAWSQQEQPQHF
D gene: TRBD1; clone size: .; V gene: TRBV6-1; J gene: TRBJ1-1; CDR3 DNA: TGTGCCAGCAGGGTCAGGGGGCGCCGGCTGGGGAACACTGAAGCTTTCTTT; CDR3 protein: CASRVRGRRLGNTEAFF
D gene: TRBD1; clone size: .; V gene: TRBV30; J gene: TRBJ1-2; CDR3 DNA: TGTGCCTGGGGAGACAGGGGAATTGGCTACACCTTC; CDR3 protein: CAWGDRGIGYTF
D gene: .; clone size: .; V gene: TRBV20-1; J gene: TRBJ2-1; CDR3 DNA: TGCAGTGCTAGCCATTGGAGGAGTTACAATGAGCAGTTCTTC; CDR3 protein: CSASHWRSYNEQFF
D gene: .; clone size: .; V gene: TRBV24-1; J gene: TRBJ2-5; CDR3 DNA: TGTGCCACCAGTGATTTAGGTTGGGAGACCCAGTACTTC; CDR3 protein: CATSDLGWETQYF
D gene: .; clone size: .; V gene: TRBV15; J gene: TRBJ1-4; CDR3 DNA: TGTGCCACCAGCAGAGGAGGCAGTAATATTGAAAAACTGTTTTTT; CDR3 protein: CATSRGGSNIEKLFF
D gene: .; clone size: .; V gene: TRBV7-2; J gene: TRBJ2-1; CDR3 DNA: TGTGCCAGCAGCTTTCAGGGTGCGATTGAGCAGTTCTTC; CDR3 protein: CASSFQGAIEQFF
D gene: TRBD1; clone size: .; V gene: TRBV5-1; J gene: TRBJ2-3; CDR3 DNA: TGCGCCAGCAGCACCCGGACAGGGGAGGGGACGCAGTATTTT; CDR3 protein: CASSTRTGEGTQYF
D gene: TRBD2; clone size: medium-sized; V gene: TRBV20-1; J gene: TRBJ2-3; CDR3 DNA: TGCAGTGCCATCCCGACTAGCGGGAGACAGGATACGCAGTATTTT; CDR3 protein: CSAIPTSGRQDTQYF
D gene: .; clone size: .; V gene: TRBV5-1; J gene: TRBJ2-1; CDR3 DNA: TGCGCCAGCACTTTCCGGGGGTCCGATAGCTCCTACAATGAGCAGTTCTTC; CDR3 protein: CASTFRGSDSSYNEQFF
D gene: .; clone size: .; V gene: TRBV6-1; J gene: TRBJ1-1; CDR3 DNA: TGTGCCAGTAGAAGGGGTTTGAACACTGAAGCTTTCTTT; CDR3 protein: CASRRGLNTEAFF